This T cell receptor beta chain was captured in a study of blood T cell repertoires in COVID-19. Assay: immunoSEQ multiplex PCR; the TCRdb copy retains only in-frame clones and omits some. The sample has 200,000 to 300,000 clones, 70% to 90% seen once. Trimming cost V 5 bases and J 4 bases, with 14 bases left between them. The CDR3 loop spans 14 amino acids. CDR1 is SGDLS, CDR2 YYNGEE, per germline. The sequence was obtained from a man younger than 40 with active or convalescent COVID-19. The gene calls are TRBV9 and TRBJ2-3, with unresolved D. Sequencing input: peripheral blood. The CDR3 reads CASSKEQQADTQYF. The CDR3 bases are TGTGCCAGCAGTAAAGAACAGCAGGCAGATACGCAGTATTTT.